The 30 T cell receptor beta chains presented below share a single source sample, sequenced in a study of blood T cell repertoires in COVID-19. Clones were read by immunoSEQ multiplex PCR, and TCRdb kept only the in-frame ones, dropping some. The top ten hold about 6% of the sample, which has some 75,000 clones, roughly 90% seen once. Sequenced material: peripheral blood. These TCRs come from an elderly man with COVID-19, enrolled during active disease.

The chain combines TRBV7-2 with TRBJ1-3; TRBD1 might be the D (5 bases). V was pared by 5 bases and J by 4 bases, with 9 bases between. The length of the CDR3 is 13 residues. Germline assignment: CDR1 SGHTA and CDR2 FQGNSA. CDR3 loop: CASSRNRGNTIYF. The CDR3 nucleotides are TGTGCCAGCAGCAGAAACAGGGGAAACACCATATATTTT.

CDR3 in amino acids: CASSLRGYEQFF. Here the CDR3 DNA reads TGTGCCAGCAGCCTCAGGGGTTACGAGCAGTTCTTC. This rearrangement joins TRBV7-2 to TRBJ2-1; weak D call: TRBD1 (6 bases). Trimming shortened V by 5 bases and J by 10 bases, and 12 bases separated the two germline ends. The CDR3 has 12 amino acids. The germline V gene encodes CDR1 SGHTA and CDR2 FQGNSA.

The V call is TRBV28, the J call TRBJ1-2; no clear D gene. Germline values: CDR1 MDHEN, CDR2 SYDVKM. Between the trimmed V and J ends, which lost 2 bases and 2 bases, there was a span of 9 bases. CDR3 size: 14 residues. This chain's CDR3 is CASSLLSANYGYTF. The DNA of the CDR3 is TGTGCCAGCAGTTTACTGTCAGCGAACTATGGCTACACCTTC.

This sequence joins TRBV27 and TRBJ1-2, with D tentatively TRBD1 (5 bases). Trimming removed 6 bases at V and 6 bases at J, with 29 bases between. The CDR3 has 18 amino acids. Germline assignment: CDR1 MNHEY and CDR2 SMNVEV (reference sequence). The CDR3 nucleotides are TGTGCCAGCAGGGACCTAGACCGGGCGGGGGACCCTCCTAATGGCTACACCTTC. Amino acid sequence: CASRDLDRAGDPPNGYTF.

This clone was counted once. The rearrangement joins TRBV19 to TRBJ1-1; 7 positions match TRBD1. CDR3 length: 16 residues. The germline gives CDR1 LNHDA, CDR2 SQIVND (reference sequence). Trimming at V came to 4 bases and at J to 2 bases, leaving 10 bases not matched to a gene. The CDR3 region has the DNA TGTGCCAGTAGTACGAAGGACAGGACCATAAACACTGAAGCTTTCTTT. Its translation: CASSTKDRTINTEAFF.

The table lists this clone with a count of one. V usage is TRBV2 and J usage is TRBJ2-2; unclear D gene. V lost 1 base and J 4 bases, leaving 4 bases between the germline ends. This CDR3 has 13 amino acids. CDR1 and CDR2 from the germline V gene are SNHLY and FYNNEI. The CDR3 reads CASSEDSTGELFF. The DNA for the CDR3 is TGTGCCAGCAGTGAAGACAGCACCGGGGAGCTGTTTTTT.

The chain employs TRBV5-1 and TRBJ1-1, with 9 nucleotides matching TRBD1. V dropped 3 bases and J dropped 2; count of bases not matched to a gene: 5. The CDR3 length is 15 residues. Germline V gives CDR1 SGHRS, CDR2 YFSETQ. For the CDR3, the DNA is TGCGCCAGCAGCTCACAGGGGGCGGTTAACACTGAAGCTTTCTTT. Its protein product is CASSSQGAVNTEAFF.

This clone showed up just once. V and J are TRBV2 and TRBJ1-5; TRBD1 is a possible D gene (5 bases). CDR3 length: 13 amino acids. With 4 bases removed from V and 6 bases from J, the gap between germline ends came to 10 bases. Germline CDR1 reads SNHLY; CDR2 reads FYNNEI. This CDR3 reads CASSVAQGQPQHF. The CDR3 DNA is TGTGCCAGCAGTGTGGCCCAGGGTCAGCCCCAGCATTTT.

V usage is TRBV19 and J usage is TRBJ2-3; D unclear. The CDR3 is 11 residues long. V lost 3 bases and J 10 bases, leaving 8 bases between the germline ends. Germline V gene sequence: CDR1 LNHDA, CDR2 SQIVND (reference sequence). The CDR3 DNA follows: TGTGCCAGTAGTATGGCTCGGGCGCAGTATTTT. It encodes CASSMARAQYF.

The V and J genes are TRBV28 and TRBJ2-1; maybe TRBD2 (6 bases). V was trimmed by 2 bases and J by 7 bases, leaving 15 bases between them. CDR1 and CDR2 (germline): MDHEN, SYDVKM. The CDR3 length is 15 residues. In DNA, the CDR3 is TGTGCCAGCAGTTTAGGAGGGGCCGTTAGGAATGAGCAGTTCTTC. Encoded protein: CASSLGGAVRNEQFF. Using reference TRBV28 and TRBJ2-1 for the parts outside the CDR3, the full variable domain is DVKVTQSSRYLVKRTGEKVFLECVQDMDHENMFWYRQDPGLGLRLIYFSYDVKMKEKGDIPEGYSVSREKKERFSLILESASTNQTSMYLCASSLGGAVRNEQFFGPGTRLTVL.

This chain connects TRBV10-3 to TRBJ1-1; unclear D gene. Germline V gene sequence: CDR1 ENHRY, CDR2 SYGVKD. The CDR3 sequence is 11 residues long. The V and J ends lost 2 bases and 7 bases respectively, with 5 bases between them. CDR3 residues: CAISETGEAFF. The CDR3 DNA reads as TGTGCCATCAGTGAGACCGGTGAAGCTTTCTTT.

The CDR3 region is CASTLTSGQGYEQYF. In DNA form, the CDR3 reads TGTGCCAGCACTCTTACTTCGGGACAGGGTTACGAGCAGTACTTC. The rearrangement links TRBV6-5 to TRBJ2-7, with TRBD1 matching 9 bases. Germline V gives CDR1 MNHEY, CDR2 SVGAGI. This CDR3 has 15 residues. The V segment lost 7 bases and the J segment 4 bases; nucleotides outside the gene matches: 11.

The chain is built from TRBV19 and TRBJ2-5; TRBD2 agrees at 7 bases. Germline V gene lookup returns CDR1 LNHDA and CDR2 SQIVND (reference sequence). This CDR3 is built from 14 residues. With V trimmed by 5 bases and J by 5 bases, 8 bases remained unmatched. The CDR3: CASSRVTSRETQYF. The CDR3 region has the DNA TGTGCCAGTAGTCGAGTGACTAGCCGGGAGACCCAGTACTTC.

This chain uses TRBV6-5 with TRBJ2-7, with a weak D call TRBD2 (6 bases). The CDR3 runs to 16 residues. Deletions cut 0 bases from V and 0 bases from J, with 12 bases between. Germline V gene sequence: CDR1 MNHEY, CDR2 SVGAGI. The CDR3 here is CASSYSGGTSSYEQYF. CDR3 nucleotides: TGTGCCAGCAGTTACTCAGGAGGGACCAGCTCCTACGAGCAGTACTTC.

This clone was detected once. At the DNA level, this CDR3 is encoded by other sequences in the same sample as well. V and J are TRBV18 and TRBJ1-4; possibly TRBD1 for D (6 bases). The V gene lost 3 bases and the J gene lost 8 bases, with 10 bases spanning the gap. Germline loops: CDR1 KGHSH, CDR2 LQKENI. The CDR3 is made up of 13 amino acids. In DNA form, the CDR3 reads TGTGCCAGCTCACCGGGGGCTGGGGAAAAACTGTTTTTT. Amino acids: CASSPGAGEKLFF. Drawing the rest from reference TRBV18 and TRBJ1-4, the complete variable domain is NAGVMQNPRHLVRRRGQEARLRCSPMKGHSHVYWYRQLPEEGLKFMVYLQKENIIDESGMPKERFSAEFPKEGPSILRIQQVVRGDSAAYFCASSPGAGEKLFFGSGTQLSVL.

This chain joins TRBV27 and TRBJ1-1, with TRBD1 matching 9 bases. The CDR3 runs 14 residues. The germline CDR1 and CDR2 sequences are MNHEY and SMNVEV (reference sequence). Unmatched junction bases numbered 4, after V lost 7 bases and J lost 1 base. The CDR3 region has the DNA TGTGCCAGCATAAACAGGGGGCAGAACACTGAAGCTTTCTTT. This sequence encodes CASINRGQNTEAFF.

The chain carries TRBV10-3 and TRBJ1-1, with 8 bases fitting TRBD1. CDR1 and CDR2 (germline): ENHRY, SYGVKD. The V and J ends lost 4 bases and 2 bases, in that order; junction bases with no gene match: 3. The CDR3 covers 14 residues. The CDR3 sequence: CAISVTGVNTEAFF. CDR3 bases: TGTGCCATCAGTGTGACAGGGGTAAACACTGAAGCTTTCTTT.

The chain links TRBV18 to TRBJ1-2, with 10 bases aligning to TRBD1. The junction had 9 bases not matched to a gene; V was cut back by 3 bases and J by 5 bases. This CDR3 has 16 amino acids. Germline V gene sequence: CDR1 KGHSH, CDR2 LQKENI. The CDR3 coding sequence is TGTGCCAGCTCACCTCCTTTGACAGGGGGCGCATATGGCTACACCTTC. Translation gives CASSPPLTGGAYGYTF.

The chain employs TRBV19 and TRBJ2-7; perhaps TRBD1 as D (5 bases). CDR1 is LNHDA and CDR2 is SQIVND in the germline V gene (reference sequence). The CDR3 is 14 amino acids. The V end was cut by 5 bases, the J end by 13 bases, with 24 bases between. As DNA, the CDR3 is TGTGCCAGTAGTGACGAATTTAGGCCTAGGGGAAAATACTTC. It codes for CASSDEFRPRGKYF.

This chain links TRBV18 with TRBJ1-6, with D possibly matching TRBD1 (5 bases). Germline lookup yields CDR1 KGHSH and CDR2 LQKENI. This CDR3 region has 16 residues. The V end was cut by 3 bases, the J end by 2 bases, with 11 bases between. The CDR3 here is CASSPQRGAYNSPLHF. The CDR3 DNA reads as TGTGCCAGCTCACCGCAGCGGGGGGCCTATAATTCACCCCTCCACTTT.

The CDR3 region is CASSQSTGLGQYF. The DNA of the CDR3 is TGTGCCAGCAGCCAAAGTACAGGTCTGGGGCAGTACTTC. The chain employs TRBV7-2 and TRBJ2-7; D may be TRBD1 (5 bases). V gave up 5 bases and J gave up 9 bases, with 17 bases separating them. This CDR3 comprises 13 residues. Germline CDR1 and CDR2: SGHTA and FQGNSA.

This chain joins TRBV27 and TRBJ2-1; 9 bases fit TRBD2. The CDR3 consists of 14 residues. Germline CDR1 is MNHEY and CDR2 is SMNVEV (reference sequence). Germline trimming cut 6 bases from V and 6 bases from J; bases unmatched to any gene: 6. Here the CDR3 DNA reads TGTGCCAGCAGATTTAGCGGGGGATTCAATGAGCAGTTCTTC. Amino acids: CASRFSGGFNEQFF.

In the case of this clone: Sequence at one end of the junction differs from germline and may be a read error. The rearrangement links TRBV10-3 to TRBJ2-2, with D maybe TRBD1 (6 bases). The CDR3 totals 14 residues. Germline V lookup: CDR1 ENHRY, CDR2 SYGVKD. The CDR3 region is CTISESRGTGELFF. CDR3 sequence (DNA): TGTACCATCAGTGAGTCGAGGGGGACCGGGGAGCTGTTTTTT.

The chain has TRBV9 and TRBJ2-3; no clear D. This CDR3 spans 14 amino acids. V shed 0 bases and J shed 0 bases, with 5 bases lying between them. Germline CDR1 and CDR2: SGDLS and YYNGEE. This chain's CDR3 is CASSVGLSTDTQYF. CDR3 nucleotide sequence: TGTGCCAGCAGCGTAGGTCTCAGCACAGATACGCAGTATTTT.

The genes are TRBV5-1 and TRBJ1-2, with 9 nucleotides matching TRBD1. Germline CDR1 is SGHRS and CDR2 is YFSETQ. The CDR3 is 14 residues long. Trimming at V came to 3 bases and at J to 6 bases, leaving 6 bases not matched to a gene. Here the CDR3 DNA reads TGCGCCAGCAGCTCGTCCGGGACAGGGAATGGCTACACCTTC. Translated, it gives CASSSSGTGNGYTF.

The chain joins TRBV7-9 to TRBJ2-7; 8 bases map to TRBD1. The CDR3 extends over 14 amino acids. The V gene's germline CDR1 is SEHNR and CDR2 FQNEAQ (reference sequence). V gave up 2 bases and J gave up 3 bases; unmatched junction bases: 3. The CDR3 region is CASSLRTGNYEQYF. The CDR3 nucleotides are TGTGCCAGCAGCTTAAGGACAGGGAACTACGAGCAGTACTTC.

This clone was found once. The V and J genes are TRBV2 and TRBJ1-1; no definite D call. This CDR3 has 15 amino acids. Deletions cut 4 bases from V and 0 bases from J, with 12 bases between. Germline lookup yields CDR1 SNHLY and CDR2 FYNNEI. The CDR3 nucleotides read TGTGCCAGCAGTGTCCAGGCCCCTATGAACACTGAAGCTTTCTTT. Encoded protein: CASSVQAPMNTEAFF.

The chain links TRBV19 to TRBJ1-1; D is possibly TRBD1 (6 bases). The CDR3 sequence is 11 residues long. CDR1 and CDR2 from the germline V gene are LNHDA and SQIVND (reference sequence). V was cut by 10 bases and J by 5 bases, with 11 bases left in between. This chain's CDR3 is CATQGWTEAFF. The CDR3 nucleotides are TGTGCCACCCAGGGGTGGACTGAAGCTTTCTTT.

The chain couples TRBV19 to TRBJ2-2; TRBD2 matches 9 bases. CDR3 length: 15 amino acids. The germline CDR1 and CDR2 sequences are LNHDA and SQIVND (reference sequence). V lost 5 bases, J lost 11 bases, and 12 bases stayed unmatched. The chain's CDR3 is CASSATLNSGGELFF. CDR3 coding DNA: TGTGCCAGTAGTGCAACCTTAAATAGCGGGGGCGAGCTGTTTTTT.

The V call is TRBV6-6, the J call TRBJ2-7; 7 nucleotides line up with TRBD2. Germline V lookup: CDR1 MNHNY, CDR2 SVGAGI (reference sequence). There are 16 residues in the CDR3. V trimming: 8 bases; J trimming: 3 bases; junction bases outside the gene matches: 16. The CDR3 protein is CASHGIGGGKGYEQYF. CDR3 sequence (DNA): TGTGCCAGCCACGGGATTGGGGGAGGGAAAGGCTACGAGCAGTACTTC.